Below, 8 T cell receptor beta chains from the same sample are listed, as sequenced in a study of lymphopenia after photon versus proton radiotherapy. The data were produced by immunoSEQ multiplex PCR, yet TCRdb's version contains in-frame clones alone and is incomplete. The profile shows approximately 66,000 clones, roughly 86% of them singletons. Material: peripheral blood, obtained from a patient treated with photon-based radiotherapy. The receptors here all came from a man in his forties with gastric cancer.

The chain uses TRBV9 and TRBJ2-7; 11 nucleotides line up with TRBD2. The CDR3 totals 16 residues. Per germline, CDR1 SGDLS and CDR2 YYNGEE. The junction had 5 bases not matched to a gene; V was cut back by 0 bases and J by 3 bases. The CDR3 spells CASSVGGLADLYEQYF. The CDR3 DNA is TGTGCCAGCAGCGTAGGGGGACTAGCGGACCTCTACGAGCAGTACTTC.

The chain has TRBV7-3 and TRBJ2-1, with TRBD2 as a possible D gene (6 bases). The ends were cut back, 3 bases at V and 7 bases at J, with 10 bases in the middle. CDR3 length: 13 residues. CDR1 is SGHTA, CDR2 FQGTGA, per germline. CDR3 DNA sequence: TGTGCCAGCAGCTTGGCTAGCGAGAATGAGCAGTTCTTC. This codes for CASSLASENEQFF.

This sequence joins TRBV6-1 and TRBJ2-3, with TRBD2 matching 9 bases. The junction had 0 bases not matched to a gene; V was cut back by 1 base and J by 1 base. This CDR3 comprises 15 residues. Germline V gene sequence: CDR1 MNHNS, CDR2 SASEGT. Here the CDR3 reads CASSEVAGGTDTQYF. In nucleotides, the CDR3 is TGTGCCAGCAGTGAAGTAGCGGGGGGCACAGATACGCAGTATTTT.

The V and J genes are TRBV9 and TRBJ1-1, with 8 positions matching TRBD1. V lost 4 bases, J lost 6 bases, and 5 bases stayed unmatched. The CDR3 is made up of 13 amino acids. Germline CDR1 and CDR2: SGDLS and YYNGEE. The CDR3 reads CASSPLTGAEAFF. The DNA for the CDR3 is TGTGCCAGCAGCCCACTGACAGGGGCTGAAGCTTTCTTT.

V gene TRBV11-3 combines with J gene TRBJ2-7, with TRBD1 identical over 8 bases. CDR1 and CDR2 from the germline V gene are SGHNT and YENEEA. CDR3 length: 14 amino acids. After removal of 5 bases from V and 4 bases from J, the junction contained 7 bases not matched to a gene. This CDR3 is CASSPGGTSYEQYF. The CDR3 region has the DNA TGTGCCAGCAGCCCAGGGGGCACTTCGTACGAGCAGTACTTC.

J is TRBJ2-3 and V is TRBV5-4; 11 bases map to TRBD2. The V and J ends lost 0 bases and 1 base, in that order; junction bases with no gene match: 10. Germline CDR1 SGHNT, CDR2 YYREEE (reference sequence). The CDR3 sequence is 19 residues long. The CDR3 nucleotides read TGTGCCAGCAGCTTGGATCTCCTTTCGACTAGCGGGGGCACAGATACGCAGTATTTT. Translated: CASSLDLLSTSGGTDTQYF.

This clone turned up a few times. The chain employs TRBV5-6 and TRBJ2-3, with D possibly being TRBD1 (6 bases). The CDR3 runs to 14 residues. V was trimmed by 0 bases and J by 5 bases, leaving 10 bases between them. Per the germline V gene, CDR1 is SGHDT and CDR2 is YYEEEE. The CDR3 sequence is CASSLGTVIDTQYF. The CDR3 DNA sequence: TGTGCCAGCAGCTTGGGGACAGTGATAGATACGCAGTATTTT.

The chain employs TRBV14 and TRBJ2-7; D assignment may be TRBD1 or TRBD2 (5 bases each). V was pared by 2 bases and J by 6 bases, with 11 bases between. Germline V gene sequence: CDR1 SGHDN, CDR2 FVKESK. The CDR3 contains 13 residues. The CDR3 coding sequence is TGTGCCAGCAGCCAACAACCTGGGGGCGAGCAGTACTTC. This sequence encodes CASSQQPGGEQYF.